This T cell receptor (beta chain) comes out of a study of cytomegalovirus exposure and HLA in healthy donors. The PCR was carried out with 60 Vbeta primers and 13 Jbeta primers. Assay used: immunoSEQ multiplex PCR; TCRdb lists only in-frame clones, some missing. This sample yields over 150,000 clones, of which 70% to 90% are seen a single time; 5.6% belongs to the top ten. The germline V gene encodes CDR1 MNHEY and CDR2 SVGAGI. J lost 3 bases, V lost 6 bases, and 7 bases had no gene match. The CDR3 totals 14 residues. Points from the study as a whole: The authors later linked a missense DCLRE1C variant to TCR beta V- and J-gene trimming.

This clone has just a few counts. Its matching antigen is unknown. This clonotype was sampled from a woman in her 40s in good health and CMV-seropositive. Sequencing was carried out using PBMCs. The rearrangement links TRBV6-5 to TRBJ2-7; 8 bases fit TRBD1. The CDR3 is CASRARTGSYEQYF. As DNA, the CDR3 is TGTGCCAGCAGGGCAAGGACAGGGAGCTACGAGCAGTACTTC.